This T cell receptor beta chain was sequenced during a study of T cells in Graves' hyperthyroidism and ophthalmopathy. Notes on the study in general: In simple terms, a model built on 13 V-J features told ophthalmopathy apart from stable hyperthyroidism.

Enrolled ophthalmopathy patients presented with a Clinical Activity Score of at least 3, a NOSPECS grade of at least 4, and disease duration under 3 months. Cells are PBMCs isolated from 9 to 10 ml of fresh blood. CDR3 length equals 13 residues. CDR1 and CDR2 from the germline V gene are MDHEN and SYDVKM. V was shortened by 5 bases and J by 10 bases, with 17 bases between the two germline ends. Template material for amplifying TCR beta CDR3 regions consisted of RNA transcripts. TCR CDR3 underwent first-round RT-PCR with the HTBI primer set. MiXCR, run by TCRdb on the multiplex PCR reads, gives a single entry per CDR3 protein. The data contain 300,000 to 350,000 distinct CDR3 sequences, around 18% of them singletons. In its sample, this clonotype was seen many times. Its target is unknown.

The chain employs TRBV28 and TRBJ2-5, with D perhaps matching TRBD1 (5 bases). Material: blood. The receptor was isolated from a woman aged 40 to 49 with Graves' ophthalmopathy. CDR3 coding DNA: TGTGCCAGCAGTGACCAGGGTTCAAGAGACCAGTACTTC. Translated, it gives CASSDQGSRDQYF.